The clone carrying this T cell receptor (beta chain) appeared once. The record originates from a study of blood T cell repertoires in COVID-19. Study summary: Acute and convalescent COVID-19 specimens originated in the United States, Italy and Spain. PBMCs, B-cell-depleted T cells, or T cells were the source of the cDNA or gDNA that made up the material.

The junction had 8 bases not matched to a gene; V was cut back by 0 bases and J by 5 bases. The CDR3 loop spans 17 amino acids. Germline V lookup: CDR1 LGHDT, CDR2 YNNKEL (reference sequence). Per the authors' pipeline: Amplification from reference gene primers served as the basis for estimated nucleated cell counts. The protocol was immunoSEQ multiplex PCR, while the TCRdb copy is restricted to in-frame clones and leaves out a portion. For V, J and clone size, that table is used; D and trimming come from the DNA. The top ten hold roughly 1.9% of the sample, which has around 100,000 clones, approximately 90% seen once.

What was sequenced was peripheral blood. This sequence joins TRBV3-1 (or the pseudogene TRBV3-2) and TRBJ2-2, with TRBD2 identical over 8 bases. This sequence originates from a man over 45 with active COVID-19. CDR3 DNA sequence: TGTGCCAGCAGCCAAGATGTAGGACTAGCCGTTACCGGGGAGCTGTTTTTT. This sequence encodes CASSQDVGLAVTGELFF.